This T cell receptor beta chain derives from a study of T cells expressing NK-cell markers. In the study overall: Investigators obtained TCR beta repertoires from sorted CD3+CD56+NKG2C+, CD3+CD56+NKG2C- and CD3+CD56-NKG2C+ T cells.

Study observations and caveats: Roughly six donors had dominant NKG2C+ clonotypes that comprised about 1.0-8% of their CD8+ T cells.

It was by 5'RACE template switching with UMIs that TCR beta cDNA was made. No DNA is given; TCRdb re-called the 5' RACE reads and lists each CDR3 protein once. This sample's table has hundreds of thousands of distinct CDR3 sequences. The CDR3 sequence is 16 residues long. CDR1 is SGHRS, CDR2 YFSETQ, per germline. As for this clonotype: What it recognizes is unknown.

The sequenced sample was blood T cells: a sorted CD56 or NKG2C T cell subset, CD4+ or CD8+ T cells, or bulk PBMC T cells (not recorded which). The clonotype comes from a man aged 18 to 29 in good health. This chain joins TRBV5-1 and TRBJ2-1; the TRBD1 assignment by TCRdb is unverifiable without DNA. CDR3 in amino acids: CASRKTGPPADNEQFF.